One and the same sample provided the 15 T cell receptor beta chains below, sequenced in a study of glioma-infiltrating T cells after dendritic cell vaccination. Repertoires were generated with immunoSEQ multiplex PCR, while TCRdb's copy carries only in-frame clones and drops some. Of 55,000 to 70,000 clones listed, roughly 80% were seen once; the top ten hold more than 8%. Sequencing used blood, obtained before dendritic cell vaccination. These receptors all come from a human donor with glioblastoma.

V gene TRBV27 combines with J gene TRBJ2-3; D gene uncertain. The V end was cut by 0 bases, the J end by 2 bases, with 6 bases between. The CDR3 has 14 residues. Germline values: CDR1 MNHEY, CDR2 SMNVEV (reference sequence). The CDR3 bases are TGTGCCAGCAGTTTATCGCGCAACACAGATACGCAGTATTTT. Protein product: CASSLSRNTDTQYF.

This clone was detected once. The chain uses TRBV29-1 and TRBJ2-7; the match to TRBD2 covers 16 bases. Germline lookup yields CDR1 SQVTM and CDR2 ANQGSEA. The CDR3 spans 13 residues. The V gene end was trimmed by 7 bases and the J gene end by 6 bases; junction bases not matched to a gene: 3. The CDR3 region is CSAGTSGGGEQYF. The CDR3 DNA is TGCAGCGCCGGGACTAGCGGGGGGGGCGAGCAGTACTTC.

This clone was seen more than once but under ten times. This chain uses TRBV5-4 with TRBJ2-5; tentative D call: TRBD2 (6 bases). Germline CDR1 and CDR2: SGHNT and YYREEE (reference sequence). The V end was cut by 0 bases, the J end by 5 bases, with 11 bases between. There are 14 residues in the CDR3. CDR3 in DNA: TGTGCCAGCAGCTTGGCCGGAGGGGCTGAGACCCAGTACTTC. It is translated as CASSLAGGAETQYF. Drawing the rest from reference TRBV5-4 and TRBJ2-5, the complete variable domain is ETGVTQSPTHLIKTRGQQVTLRCSSQSGHNTVSWYQQALGQGPQFIFQYYREEENGRGNFPPRFSGLQFPNYSSELNVNALELDDSALYLCASSLAGGAETQYFGPGTRLLVL.

The chain couples TRBV19 to TRBJ2-1; D possibly corresponds to TRBD1 (7 bases). CDR1 and CDR2 (germline): LNHDA, SQIVND (reference sequence). Trimming took off 7 bases at V and 6 bases at J, with 16 bases between the two ends. This CDR3 has 14 residues. The DNA of the CDR3 is TGTGCCAGTATTGAGACTCAGGGGGGCAATGAGCAGTTCTTC. Translated, it gives CASIETQGGNEQFF.

The V and J genes are TRBV2 and TRBJ2-3; TRBD2 agrees at 8 bases. The CDR3 sequence is 14 residues long. The ends lost 4 bases at V and 4 bases at J; junction bases unmatched: 4. Germline CDR1 reads SNHLY; CDR2 reads FYNNEI. DNA of the CDR3: TGTGCCAGCAGTGGCGGGACTAGTGCAGATACGCAGTATTTT. Translation gives CASSGGTSADTQYF.

This chain connects TRBV10-1 to TRBJ2-7; no clear D. From germline, CDR1 is WNHNN and CDR2 SYGVQD (reference sequence). Trimming shortened V by 8 bases and J by 12 bases, and 11 bases separated the two germline ends. CDR3 length equals 9 residues. CDR3 sequence reads: CASYSEWYF. The CDR3 coding sequence is TGCGCCAGCTACTCCGAGTGGTACTTC.

The V gene is TRBV7-8, the J gene TRBJ2-3; D may be TRBD1 (5 bases). Germline lookup yields CDR1 SGHVS and CDR2 FQNEAQ. Between the trimmed V and J ends, which lost 1 base and 2 bases, there was a span of 16 bases. The CDR3 is 17 residues long. The CDR3 loop is CASSLEGLGFITDTQYF. The CDR3 DNA reads TGTGCCAGCAGCTTAGAGGGGTTGGGTTTCATCACAGATACGCAGTATTTT.

The chain carries TRBV19 and TRBJ2-1, with 11 bases lining up with TRBD2. V trimming: 5 bases; J trimming: 7 bases; junction bases outside the gene matches: 7. CDR3 size: 15 residues. Per the germline V gene, CDR1 is LNHDA and CDR2 is SQIVND (reference sequence). The CDR3 protein is CASSFSGGASNEQFF. The CDR3 nucleotides are TGTGCCAGTAGTTTTAGCGGGGGGGCCTCGAATGAGCAGTTCTTC.

This clone showed up just a few times. V is TRBV19 and J is TRBJ2-7, with 8 bases that match TRBD2. Germline V gene lookup returns CDR1 LNHDA and CDR2 SQIVND (reference sequence). The CDR3 is 15 amino acids. V lost 0 bases, J lost 4 bases, and 5 bases stayed unmatched. CDR3 bases: TGTGCCAGTAGTATAGATCACAGCGGGGGTTACGAGCAGTACTTC. Amino acid sequence: CASSIDHSGGYEQYF.

V gene TRBV6-4 combines with J gene TRBJ2-2, with D maybe TRBD2 (5 bases). The germline CDR1 and CDR2 sequences are MRHNA and SNTAGT. The CDR3 covers 17 residues. The V gene lost 0 bases and the J gene lost 6 bases, with 17 bases spanning the gap. Written as DNA, the CDR3 is TGTGCCAGCAGTGACTCGGTGGGCAATGAGGGCGCCGGGGAGCTGTTTTTT. Protein sequence: CASSDSVGNEGAGELFF.

The chain carries TRBV5-4 and TRBJ2-6, with TRBD1 matching over 7 bases. This CDR3 is 17 amino acids long. J was trimmed by 8 bases and V by 0 bases; bases with no gene match: 11. In germline, CDR1 is SGHNT, CDR2 YYREEE (reference sequence). The CDR3 sequence is CASSLASGQVGSNVLTF. The CDR3 nucleotides read TGTGCCAGCAGCTTGGCTTCAGGACAGGTAGGATCCAACGTCCTGACTTTC.

This rearrangement joins TRBV6-6 to TRBJ2-5; 12 positions match TRBD2. The length of the CDR3 is 16 residues. Trimming at V came to 5 bases and at J to 4 bases, leaving 8 bases not matched to a gene. CDR1 and CDR2 from the germline V gene are MNHNY and SVGAGI (reference sequence). CDR3: CASSPPTSGGTETQYF. The CDR3 bases are TGTGCCAGCAGTCCCCCGACTAGCGGGGGTACAGAGACCCAGTACTTC.

The V gene is TRBV28, the J gene TRBJ2-1, with D possibly being TRBD2 (5 bases). From germline, CDR1 is MDHEN and CDR2 SYDVKM. The ends were cut back, 5 bases at V and 0 bases at J, with 11 bases in the middle. This CDR3 comprises 15 residues. The CDR3 protein is CASSPAGSSYNEQFF. The CDR3 nucleotides read TGTGCCAGCAGTCCCGCTGGGAGCTCCTACAATGAGCAGTTCTTC.

The gene calls are TRBV10-2 and TRBJ1-3; D possibly corresponds to TRBD1 (5 bases). Germline CDR1 is WSHSY and CDR2 is SAAADI. The CDR3 contains 15 residues. Trimming stripped 6 bases from V and 0 bases from J, with 12 bases between. CDR3 sequence reads: CASRRQPNSGNTIYF. The CDR3 bases are TGCGCCAGCAGGAGACAGCCAAACTCTGGAAACACCATATATTTT.

This clone was detected a few times. The J gene is TRBJ1-1, the V gene TRBV10-2; 7 nucleotides match TRBD1. Germline CDR1 is WSHSY and CDR2 is SAAADI. Unmatched junction bases numbered 10, after V lost 10 bases and J lost 2 bases. This CDR3 is built from 14 residues. CDR3 residues: CAIRTEGANTEAFF. In DNA, the CDR3 is TGCGCCATTCGGACGGAGGGGGCCAACACTGAAGCTTTCTTT.